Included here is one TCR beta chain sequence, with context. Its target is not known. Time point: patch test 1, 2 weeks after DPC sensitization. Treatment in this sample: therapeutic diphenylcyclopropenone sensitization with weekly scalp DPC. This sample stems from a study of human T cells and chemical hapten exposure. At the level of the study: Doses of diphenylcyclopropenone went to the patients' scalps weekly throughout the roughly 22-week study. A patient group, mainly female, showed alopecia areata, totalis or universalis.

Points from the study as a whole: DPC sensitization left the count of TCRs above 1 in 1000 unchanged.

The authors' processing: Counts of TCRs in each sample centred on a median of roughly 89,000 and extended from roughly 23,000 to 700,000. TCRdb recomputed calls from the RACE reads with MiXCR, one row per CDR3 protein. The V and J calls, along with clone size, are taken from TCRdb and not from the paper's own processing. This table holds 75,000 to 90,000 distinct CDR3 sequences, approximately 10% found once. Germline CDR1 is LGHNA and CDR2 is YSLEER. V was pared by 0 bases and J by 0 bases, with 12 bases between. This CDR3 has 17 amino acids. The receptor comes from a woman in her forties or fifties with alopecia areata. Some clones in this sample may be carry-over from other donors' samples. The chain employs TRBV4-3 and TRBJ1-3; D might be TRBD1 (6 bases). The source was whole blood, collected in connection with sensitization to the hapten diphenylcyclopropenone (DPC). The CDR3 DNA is TGCGCCAGCAGCCAAGACACAGGGAGTAGCTCTGGAAACACCATATATTTT. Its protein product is CASSQDTGSSSGNTIYF.